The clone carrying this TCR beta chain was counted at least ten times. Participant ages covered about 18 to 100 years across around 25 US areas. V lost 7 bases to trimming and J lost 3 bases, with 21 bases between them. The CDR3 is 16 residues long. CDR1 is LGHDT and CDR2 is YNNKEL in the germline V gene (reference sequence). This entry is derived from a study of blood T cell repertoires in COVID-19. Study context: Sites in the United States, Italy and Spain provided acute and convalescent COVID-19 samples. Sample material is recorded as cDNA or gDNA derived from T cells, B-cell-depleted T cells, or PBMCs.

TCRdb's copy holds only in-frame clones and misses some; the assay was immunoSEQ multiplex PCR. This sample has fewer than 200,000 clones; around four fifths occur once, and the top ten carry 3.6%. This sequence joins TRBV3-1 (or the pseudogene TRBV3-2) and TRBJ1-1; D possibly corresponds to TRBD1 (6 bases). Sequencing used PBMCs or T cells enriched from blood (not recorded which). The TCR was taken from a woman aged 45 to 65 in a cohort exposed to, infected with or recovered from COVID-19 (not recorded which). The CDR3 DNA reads TGTGCCAGCACCGAGGGAGGGGGAGGAAGGGACACTGAAGCTTTCTTT. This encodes CASTEGGGGRDTEAFF.